This T cell receptor (beta chain) originates from a study of blood T cell repertoires in COVID-19. With 9 bases removed from V and 5 bases from J, the gap between germline ends came to 13 bases. CDR3 length: 12 amino acids. CDR1 SNHLY and CDR2 FYNNEI come from the germline V gene. Sequencing was performed with immunoSEQ multiplex PCR; in TCRdb, only in-frame clones are kept and a portion is missing. The data hold tens of thousands of clones, with over 80% observed a single time. V gene TRBV2 combines with J gene TRBJ1-1, with D perhaps TRBD1 (6 bases). Material for sequencing was peripheral blood. The receptor comes from a man between 50 and 59 years old with active COVID-19. The CDR3 protein is CASRTAPTEAFF. The CDR3 region has the DNA TGTGCCAGTAGGACAGCTCCGACTGAAGCTTTCTTT.